The entry that follows covers one T cell receptor beta chain sequence. The antigen is undetermined. These data belong to a study of shared clonotypes between healthy human individuals. V trimming: 4 bases; J trimming: 2 bases; junction bases outside the gene matches: 8. The CDR3 sequence is 16 residues long. The V gene's germline CDR1 is SGHDN and CDR2 FVKESK. Study conclusions and caveats: Few donors limited the genetic and exposure-history diversity represented.

CD45RO-negative, CCR7-selected cells formed the naive CD8 fraction, which excluded terminally differentiated effector memory CD45RA+ cells. The method was immunoSEQ multiplex PCR; TCRdb's version includes in-frame clones alone and lacks a portion of them. The sample shows roughly 2,000,000 clones, around 93% of them seen only once. The chain combines TRBV14 with TRBJ2-3, with 8 bases fitting TRBD2. Sequenced sample: naive CD8+ T cells from PBMCs. The receptor's source is a man between 18 and 35 years old in good health. Some clones in this sample may be carry-over from other donors' samples. CDR3 residues: CASSRGTSGSTDTQYF. As DNA, the CDR3 is TGTGCCAGCAGCCGGGGAACTAGCGGATCCACAGATACGCAGTATTTT.